The sequence of this T cell receptor (beta chain) was determined in a study of blood T cell repertoires in COVID-19. Across the whole study: In each case, the material was cDNA or gDNA derived from T cells, B-cell-depleted T cells, or PBMCs.

Original processing notes: Nucleated cell counts were estimated from reference gene primer amplification. Generated by immunoSEQ multiplex PCR, the TCRdb table keeps only in-frame clones and is missing some. D and trimming come from the DNA, and the V and J calls and clone size come from that table. The sample shows around 140,000 clones, roughly 82% of them seen only once. The CDR3 is 14 residues long. Germline V gene data show CDR1 as SNHLY and CDR2 as FYNNEI. V dropped 2 bases and J dropped 3 bases, with 11 bases sitting between them. The material sequenced was peripheral blood. The V call is TRBV2, the J call TRBJ2-7; unclear D gene. This receptor was obtained from a human donor with acute or convalescent COVID-19. The donor label of this sample is uncertain. This CDR3 is CASSENNPGYEQYF. CDR3 DNA: TGTGCCAGCAGTGAAAACAATCCAGGCTACGAGCAGTACTTC.